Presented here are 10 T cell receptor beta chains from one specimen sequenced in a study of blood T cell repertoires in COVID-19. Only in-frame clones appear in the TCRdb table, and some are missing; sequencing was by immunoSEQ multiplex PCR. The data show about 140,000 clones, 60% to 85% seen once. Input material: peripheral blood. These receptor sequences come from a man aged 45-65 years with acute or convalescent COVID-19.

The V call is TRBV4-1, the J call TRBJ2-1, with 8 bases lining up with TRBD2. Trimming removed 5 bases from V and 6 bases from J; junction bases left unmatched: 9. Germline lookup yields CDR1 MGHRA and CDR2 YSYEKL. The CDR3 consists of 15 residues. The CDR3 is CASSERTSLTNEQFF. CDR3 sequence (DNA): TGCGCCAGCAGCGAAAGGACTAGCCTCACCAATGAGCAGTTCTTC.

CDR3: CASSFPPYNEQFF. The CDR3 DNA follows: TGTGCCAGCAGTTTCCCCCCTTACAATGAGCAGTTCTTC. J is TRBJ2-1 and V is TRBV12-3 or TRBV12-4; no clear D gene. Trimming removed 3 bases from V and 4 bases from J, with 7 bases in between. This CDR3 is 13 amino acids long.

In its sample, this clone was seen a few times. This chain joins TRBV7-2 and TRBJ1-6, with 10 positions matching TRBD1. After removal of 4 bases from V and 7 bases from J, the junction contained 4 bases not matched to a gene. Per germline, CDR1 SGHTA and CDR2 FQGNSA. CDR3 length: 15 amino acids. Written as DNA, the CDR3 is TGTGCCAGCAGCTCAGACAGGGGGCCCAATTCACCCCTCCACTTT. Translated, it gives CASSSDRGPNSPLHF.

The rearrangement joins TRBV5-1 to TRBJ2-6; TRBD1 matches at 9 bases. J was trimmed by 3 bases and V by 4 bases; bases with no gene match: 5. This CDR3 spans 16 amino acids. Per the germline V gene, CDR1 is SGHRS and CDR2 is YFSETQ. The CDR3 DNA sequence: TGCGCCAGCAGCACAGAGACAGGGGGTGGGGCCAACGTCCTGACTTTC. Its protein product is CASSTETGGGANVLTF. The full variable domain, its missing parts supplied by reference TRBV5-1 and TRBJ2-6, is KAGVTQTPRYLIKTRGQQVTLSCSPISGHRSVSWYQQTPGQGLQFLFEYFSETQRNKGNFPGRFSGRQFSNSRSEMNVSTLELGDSALYLCASSTETGGGANVLTFGAGSRLTVL.

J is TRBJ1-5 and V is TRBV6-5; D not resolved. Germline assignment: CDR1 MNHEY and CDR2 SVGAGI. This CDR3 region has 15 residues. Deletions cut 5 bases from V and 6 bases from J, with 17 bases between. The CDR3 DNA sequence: TGTGCCAGCAGTCGTGAACCAGGAACAAGTCAGCCCCAGCATTTT. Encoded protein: CASSREPGTSQPQHF.

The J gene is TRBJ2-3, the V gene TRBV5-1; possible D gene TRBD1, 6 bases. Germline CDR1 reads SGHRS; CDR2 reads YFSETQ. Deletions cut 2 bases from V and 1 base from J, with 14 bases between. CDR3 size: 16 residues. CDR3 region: CASSFQTGSGTDTQYF. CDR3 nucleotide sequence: TGCGCCAGCAGCTTCCAAACAGGGTCTGGCACAGATACGCAGTATTTT.

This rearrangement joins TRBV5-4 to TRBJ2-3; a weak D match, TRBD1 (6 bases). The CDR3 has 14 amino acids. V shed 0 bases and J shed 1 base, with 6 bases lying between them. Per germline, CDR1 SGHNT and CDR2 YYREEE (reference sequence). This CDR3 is CASSLDRGTDTQYF. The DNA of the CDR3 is TGTGCCAGCAGCTTGGACAGGGGCACAGATACGCAGTATTTT.

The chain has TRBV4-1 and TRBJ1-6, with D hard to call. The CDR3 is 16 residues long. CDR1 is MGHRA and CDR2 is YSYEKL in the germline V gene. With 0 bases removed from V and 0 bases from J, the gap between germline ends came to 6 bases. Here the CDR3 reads CASSQDSGSYNSPLHF. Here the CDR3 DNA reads TGCGCCAGCAGCCAAGACTCCGGCTCCTATAATTCACCCCTCCACTTT.

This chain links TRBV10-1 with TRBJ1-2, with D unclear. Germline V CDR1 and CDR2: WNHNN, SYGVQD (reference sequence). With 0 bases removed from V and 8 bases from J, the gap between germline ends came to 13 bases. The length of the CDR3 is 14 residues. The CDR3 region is CASSESGRGGGYTF. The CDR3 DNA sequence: TGCGCCAGCAGTGAGTCGGGCAGAGGCGGGGGCTACACCTTC.

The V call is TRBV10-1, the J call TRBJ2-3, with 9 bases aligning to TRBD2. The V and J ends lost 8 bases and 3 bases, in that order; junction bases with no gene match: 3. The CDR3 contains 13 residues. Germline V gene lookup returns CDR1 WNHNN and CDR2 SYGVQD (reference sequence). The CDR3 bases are TGCGCCAGCCGGAGCGGGGGGACAGATACGCAGTATTTT. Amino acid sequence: CASRSGGTDTQYF.